The subject of this entry is one TCR beta chain. The entry originates in a study of shared clonotypes between healthy human individuals. This CDR3 contains 15 residues. CDR1 is LNHDA, CDR2 SQIVND, per germline (reference sequence). V dropped 5 bases and J dropped 2 bases, with 13 bases sitting between them. Naive CD8 cells lacked CD45RO, underwent positive selection for CCR7 and left out terminally differentiated effector memory CD45RA+ cells. Assay used: immunoSEQ multiplex PCR; TCRdb lists only in-frame clones, some missing. The sample contains about 580,000 clones, more than 95% of which appear only once.

The rearrangement uses TRBV19 and TRBJ2-1; no clear D gene. This clonotype was sampled from a man aged 30-40 years in good health. The specimen was naive CD8+ T cells sorted from blood. This CDR3 reads CASSENLAPYNEQFF. CDR3 nucleotide sequence: TGTGCCAGTAGTGAAAATTTAGCCCCCTACAATGAGCAGTTCTTC.